This TCR beta chain was obtained from a study of T cell repertoires in ileal Crohn's disease. Time point denoted: neoterminal ileum biopsy at postoperative endoscopy, about 6 months after surgery. Trimming shortened V by 4 bases and J by 0 bases, and 13 bases separated the two germline ends. The CDR3 has 16 residues. CDR1 is MGHRA, CDR2 YSYEKL, per germline. Each sample's TCRB immunosequencing used roughly 500 nanograms of biopsy DNA. Assay used: immunoSEQ multiplex PCR; TCRdb lists only in-frame clones, some missing. Here the sample spans fewer than 15,000 clones, approximately 81% being singletons. The chain carries TRBV4-1 and TRBJ1-5; tentatively, D is TRBD1 (6 bases). The sequenced material came from ileal tissue. The receptor comes from an adult with Crohn's disease. Written as DNA, the CDR3 is TGCGCCAGCAGCCCTGACAGGTCATTTAGCAATCAGCCCCAGCATTTT. This codes for CASSPDRSFSNQPQHF.